These T cell receptor beta chains were read from a single sample in a study of cytomegalovirus exposure and HLA in healthy donors. Only in-frame clones appear in the TCRdb table, and some are missing; sequencing was by immunoSEQ multiplex PCR. The table records approximately 92,000 clones, around four fifths of them present only once. Sequencing was done on a sample of PBMCs. The receptors derive from a man aged 50 or older in good health and CMV-seropositive. Both conserved end residues are trimmed from each CDR3. The D gene is left open where the match is weak.

J	V	D	CDR3
TRBJ2-3	TRBV2	TRBD2	ATKGLAPDTQY
TRBJ1-2	TRBV7-2	.	ASSLVVGEVGYT
TRBJ2-7	TRBV6-1	TRBD2	ASSPHTTSAGEQY
TRBJ1-2	TRBV19	TRBD1	ASSPDRGLYGYT
TRBJ2-6	TRBV7-3	.	ASSLMLQGSGANVLT
TRBJ1-2	TRBV27	TRBD1	ASSLGVTGQASYGYT
TRBJ1-2	TRBV9	.	ASSGMTVEGYT
TRBJ2-2	TRBV4-3	.	ASSPTFSNTGELF
TRBJ1-5	TRBV2	TRBD1	ASSGTGGLQPQN
TRBJ2-2	TRBV7-8	.	ASSFGTSVTGELF
TRBJ1-5	TRBV4-1	TRBD1	ASSPGQINQPQH
TRBJ2-1	TRBV9	TRBD1	ASSLTGVGYNEQF
TRBJ1-2	TRBV5-1	.	ASSSGQNYGYT
TRBJ1-4	TRBV27	TRBD1	ASRGGQGKLF
TRBJ1-6	TRBV9	.	ASSVEVAFNSPLH
TRBJ1-5	TRBV6-4	.	ASPWPQH
TRBJ1-1	TRBV13	.	ASSLGSRDNTEAF
TRBJ2-3	TRBV19	.	ASSIDPSSAEVDTQY
TRBJ1-2	TRBV29-1	TRBD1	SVDSGTGLVNYGYP
TRBJ1-5	TRBV6-8	TRBD1	ASSSCHWTGQVSNQPQH
TRBJ2-1	TRBV10-3	TRBD1	AIRQGQESNNEQF
TRBJ1-2	TRBV7-2	TRBD1	ASSLSVTGSGGYP
TRBJ1-4	TRBV5-4	.	ASSSAGTSNEKLF
TRBJ2-1	TRBV4-1	.	ASSQPAGSFEQF
TRBJ2-7	TRBV28	.	ASSLGVSYEQY
TRBJ1-2	TRBV9	.	ASSGNRDGNYGYT
TRBJ2-7	TRBV7-3	.	ASSYQRTPYDEQY
TRBJ2-7	TRBV6-6	TRBD1	ASRTKQGAPPYEQY
TRBJ2-1	TRBV19	TRBD2	ASSISSSGEQF
TRBJ1-4	TRBV20-1	.	SARPREKLF
TRBJ1-4	TRBV7-2	TRBD1	ASSFMTGGLF
TRBJ2-5	TRBV5-1	TRBD2	ASSSGTSGGGETQY
TRBJ1-1	TRBV6-5	TRBD1	ASSSGDRGITEAF
TRBJ1-2	TRBV6-5	.	ASSYQGSGYT
TRBJ2-3	TRBV6-4	.	ASSDSSRDTQY
TRBJ1-2	TRBV5-6	.	ASSFESYYGYT
TRBJ1-2	TRBV30	.	AWTGLANYGYT